The 18 T cell receptor beta chains below all came from one sample that was sequenced in a study of blood T cell repertoires in COVID-19. Clones were read by immunoSEQ multiplex PCR, and TCRdb kept only the in-frame ones, dropping some. The sample consists of about 110,000 clones, about 85% of them appearing once. Sequenced material: peripheral blood. These receptor sequences come from a human donor in a cohort sampled during active COVID-19.

The chain has TRBV5-4 and TRBJ1-5, with a tentative D call TRBD1 (6 bases). Germline V gene sequence: CDR1 SGHNT, CDR2 YYREEE (reference sequence). This CDR3 region has 14 residues. Trimming cost V 4 bases and J 4 bases, with 12 bases left between them. CDR3 residues: CASSIDRNNQPQHF. In DNA, the CDR3 is TGTGCCAGCAGCATCGACAGGAATAATCAGCCCCAGCATTTT.

The rearrangement joins TRBV7-9 to TRBJ2-2; 7 positions agree with TRBD1. V trimming: 5 bases; J trimming: 8 bases; junction bases outside the gene matches: 11. The CDR3 sequence is 15 residues long. Germline V lookup: CDR1 SEHNR, CDR2 FQNEAQ (reference sequence). For the CDR3, the DNA is TGTGCCAGCAGCACATACAGGGGACGATATGGGGAGCTGTTTTTT. It encodes CASSTYRGRYGELFF. Full variable domain (outside the CDR3, taken from reference TRBV7-9 and TRBJ2-2): DTGVSQNPRHKITKRGQNVTFRCDPISEHNRLYWYRQTLGQGPEFLTYFQNEAQLEKSRLLSDRFSAERPKGSFSTLEIQRTEQGDSAMYLCASSTYRGRYGELFFGEGSRLTVL.

This clone came up a few times. This chain links TRBV28 with TRBJ1-1; tentative D call: TRBD1 (6 bases). The CDR3 is 14 residues long. The ends were cut back, 5 bases at V and 4 bases at J, with 14 bases in the middle. Germline V gene data show CDR1 as MDHEN and CDR2 as SYDVKM. CDR3 loop: CASSMGGAGTEAFF. In DNA form, the CDR3 reads TGTGCCAGCAGTATGGGGGGGGCCGGCACTGAAGCTTTCTTT.

The chain employs TRBV7-8 and TRBJ2-5, with D tentatively TRBD2 (6 bases). The CDR3 totals 13 residues. Germline V gene data show CDR1 as SGHVS and CDR2 as FQNEAQ. V was trimmed by 5 bases and J by 2 bases, leaving 9 bases between them. The CDR3 coding sequence is TGTGCCAGCAGCCGGACTATTCAAGAGACCCAGTACTTC. It encodes CASSRTIQETQYF.

This chain links TRBV28 with TRBJ2-7; D might be TRBD1 (5 bases). CDR3 length: 14 amino acids. The V gene's germline CDR1 is MDHEN and CDR2 SYDVKM. Trimming removed 2 bases from V and 6 bases from J, with 14 bases in between. CDR3 sequence: CASSLRSGFREQYF. The CDR3 DNA follows: TGTGCCAGCAGTTTAAGGTCAGGGTTCCGCGAGCAGTACTTC.

The V gene is TRBV5-4, the J gene TRBJ2-2, with 9 bases that match TRBD1. This CDR3 contains 16 residues. V was pared by 3 bases and J by 3 bases, with 6 bases of the junction left unmatched. Germline V gene sequence: CDR1 SGHNT, CDR2 YYREEE (reference sequence). CDR3 residues: CASSYLRTGDTGELFF. In DNA, the CDR3 is TGTGCCAGCAGCTATTTACGGACAGGGGACACCGGGGAGCTGTTTTTT.

The chain combines TRBV2 with TRBJ1-2, with 11 bases fitting TRBD1. Germline CDR1 and CDR2: SNHLY and FYNNEI. The length of the CDR3 is 16 residues. After removal of 8 bases from V and 8 bases from J, the junction contained 16 bases not matched to a gene. CDR3 in amino acids: CASLRKDRGLIGGYTF. The CDR3 DNA is TGTGCCAGCCTCAGGAAGGACAGGGGGCTTATTGGCGGCTACACCTTC.

The genes are TRBV5-1 and TRBJ2-1; no clear D gene. The germline gives CDR1 SGHRS, CDR2 YFSETQ. The V and J ends lost 2 bases and 7 bases respectively, with 7 bases between them. This CDR3 spans 12 amino acids. For the CDR3, the DNA is TGCGCCAGCAGCTTAGAGGTGAATGAGCAGTTCTTC. This encodes CASSLEVNEQFF.

The chain links TRBV2 to TRBJ1-1; D may be TRBD1 (5 bases). Trimming left V 4 bases short and J 1 base short, with 10 bases between. The CDR3 spans 14 residues. Germline V gene sequence: CDR1 SNHLY, CDR2 FYNNEI. The CDR3 DNA reads TGTGCCAGCAGTGCAGGGTTTGGGAACACTGAAGCTTTCTTT. Translated: CASSAGFGNTEAFF. Full variable domain (remainder filled in from reference TRBV2 and TRBJ1-1): EPEVTQTPSHQVTQMGQEVILRCVPISNHLYFYWYRQILGQKVEFLVSFYNNEISEKSEIFDDQFSVERPDGSNFTLKIRSTKLEDSAMYFCASSAGFGNTEAFFGQGTRLTVV.

The rearrangement uses TRBV29-1 and TRBJ2-5; 9 nucleotides align to TRBD2. This CDR3 comprises 13 residues. Germline CDR1 SQVTM, CDR2 ANQGSEA. V gave up 3 bases and J gave up 5 bases; unmatched junction bases: 4. The DNA of the CDR3 is TGCAGCGTTGAGCGGGAGGGGGGGGAGACCCAGTACTTC. This gives the protein CSVEREGGETQYF.

The chain links TRBV6-5 to TRBJ1-1; D uncertain. The CDR3 has 15 amino acids. Germline V gene lookup returns CDR1 MNHEY and CDR2 SVGAGI. V was clipped by 5 bases and J by 1 base, with 14 bases between them. CDR3 loop: CASSLSGMWNTEAFF. As DNA, the CDR3 is TGTGCCAGCAGTCTATCCGGTATGTGGAACACTGAAGCTTTCTTT.

The rearrangement joins TRBV10-3 to TRBJ2-7; 7 nucleotides match TRBD2. The CDR3 runs to 17 residues. V lost 6 bases, J lost 0 bases, and 14 bases stayed unmatched. Germline CDR1 and CDR2: ENHRY and SYGVKD. The CDR3 bases are TGTGCCATCAGGGACTCCGGGGCGGGAGCAATCTCCTACGAGCAGTACTTC. It translates to CAIRDSGAGAISYEQYF.

The chain joins TRBV10-3 to TRBJ2-7, with D perhaps TRBD2 (7 bases). Trimming stripped 8 bases from V and 4 bases from J, with 21 bases between. This CDR3 has 15 amino acids. Per germline, CDR1 ENHRY and CDR2 SYGVKD. CDR3 DNA sequence: TGTGCCATCCAGGCGGGGGAGGTGAGGGGGTACGAGCAGTACTTC. As protein: CAIQAGEVRGYEQYF.

This chain uses TRBV10-1 with TRBJ1-1; tentative D call: TRBD1 (5 bases). This CDR3 has 13 residues. Trimming shortened V by 6 bases and J by 1 base, and 9 bases separated the two germline ends. Per germline, CDR1 WNHNN and CDR2 SYGVQD (reference sequence). This CDR3 reads CASRKGANTEAFF. CDR3 sequence (DNA): TGCGCCAGCAGGAAAGGGGCGAACACTGAAGCTTTCTTT.

The V call is TRBV2, the J call TRBJ2-1; 15 nucleotides line up with TRBD2. V dropped 5 bases and J dropped 6; count of bases not matched to a gene: 17. Germline-derived CDR1 and CDR2 are SNHLY and FYNNEI. CDR3 length: 20 amino acids. CDR3 sequence (DNA): TGTGCCAGCAGTTCAACTGGACTAGCGGGAGGGCTTAGTTGGACCAATGAGCAGTTCTTC. Translated, it gives CASSSTGLAGGLSWTNEQFF. The whole variable domain, remainder taken from reference TRBV2 and TRBJ2-1, is EPEVTQTPSHQVTQMGQEVILRCVPISNHLYFYWYRQILGQKVEFLVSFYNNEISEKSEIFDDQFSVERPDGSNFTLKIRSTKLEDSAMYFCASSSTGLAGGLSWTNEQFFGPGTRLTVL.

This CDR3 is CASSLARDKSYEQYF. In DNA form, the CDR3 reads TGTGCCAGCAGCTTAGCCCGGGACAAGAGCTACGAGCAGTACTTC. The V call is TRBV7-9, the J call TRBJ2-7; tentative D call: TRBD1 (6 bases). Trimming left V 0 bases short and J 3 bases short, with 12 bases between. The CDR3 covers 15 residues. Looked up from germline, CDR1 is SEHNR and CDR2 is FQNEAQ (reference sequence).

The V gene is TRBV12-3 or TRBV12-4, the J gene TRBJ1-2, with D possibly being TRBD1 (6 bases). The CDR3 totals 13 residues. Deletions cut 4 bases from V and 4 bases from J, with 10 bases between. The CDR3 region has the DNA TGTGCCAGCAGTTCGGGGGGCAGCTATGGCTACACCTTC. Translating it yields CASSSGGSYGYTF.

The gene calls are TRBV6-2 or TRBV6-3 and TRBJ1-1, with 8 bases that match TRBD1. CDR3 size: 15 residues. V was clipped by 2 bases and J by 4 bases; unmatched bases: 6. CDR1 and CDR2 (germline): MNHEY, SVGEGT. CDR3 protein: CASSYRTGIITEAFF. CDR3 bases: TGTGCCAGCAGTTACAGGACAGGGATAATCACTGAAGCTTTCTTT.